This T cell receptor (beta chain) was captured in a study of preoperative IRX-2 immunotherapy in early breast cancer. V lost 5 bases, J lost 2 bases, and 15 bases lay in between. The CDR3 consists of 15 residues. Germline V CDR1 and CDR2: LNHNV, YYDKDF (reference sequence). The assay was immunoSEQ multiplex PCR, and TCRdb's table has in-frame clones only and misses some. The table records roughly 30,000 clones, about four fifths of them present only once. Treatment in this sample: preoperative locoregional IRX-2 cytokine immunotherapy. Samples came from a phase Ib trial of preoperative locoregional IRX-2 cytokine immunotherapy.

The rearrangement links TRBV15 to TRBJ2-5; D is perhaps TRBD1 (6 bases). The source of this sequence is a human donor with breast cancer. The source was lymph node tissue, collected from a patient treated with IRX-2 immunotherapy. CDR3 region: CATSPQGTEQETQYF. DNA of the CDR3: TGTGCCACCAGCCCCCAGGGGACGGAACAAGAGACCCAGTACTTC.